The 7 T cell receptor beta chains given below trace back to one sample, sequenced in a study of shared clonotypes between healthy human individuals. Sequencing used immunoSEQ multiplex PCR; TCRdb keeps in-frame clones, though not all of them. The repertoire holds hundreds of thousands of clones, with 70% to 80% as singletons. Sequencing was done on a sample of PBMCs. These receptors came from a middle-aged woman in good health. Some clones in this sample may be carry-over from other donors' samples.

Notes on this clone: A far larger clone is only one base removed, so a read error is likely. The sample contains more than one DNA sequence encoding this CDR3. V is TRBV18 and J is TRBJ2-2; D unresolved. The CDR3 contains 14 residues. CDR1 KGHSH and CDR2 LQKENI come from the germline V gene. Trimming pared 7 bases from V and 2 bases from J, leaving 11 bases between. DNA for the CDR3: TGTGCCAGCTTCACCAGTCCAAACACCGGGGAGCTGTTTTTT. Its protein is CASFTSPNTGELFF.

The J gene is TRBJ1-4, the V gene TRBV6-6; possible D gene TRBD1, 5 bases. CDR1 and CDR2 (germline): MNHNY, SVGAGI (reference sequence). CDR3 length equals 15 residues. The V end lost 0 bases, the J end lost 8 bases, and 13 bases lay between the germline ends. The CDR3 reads CASSYSGQGIEKLFF. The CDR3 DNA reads TGTGCCAGCAGTTACTCGGGTCAGGGAATCGAAAAACTGTTTTTT.

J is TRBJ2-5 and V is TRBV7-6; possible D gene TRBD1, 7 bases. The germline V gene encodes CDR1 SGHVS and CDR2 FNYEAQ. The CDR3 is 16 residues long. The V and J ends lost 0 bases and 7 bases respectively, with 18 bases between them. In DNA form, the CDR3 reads TGTGCCAGCAGCTTAGCGCGTCCAGGGGGGAGTTTGACCCAGTACTTC. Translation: CASSLARPGGSLTQYF.

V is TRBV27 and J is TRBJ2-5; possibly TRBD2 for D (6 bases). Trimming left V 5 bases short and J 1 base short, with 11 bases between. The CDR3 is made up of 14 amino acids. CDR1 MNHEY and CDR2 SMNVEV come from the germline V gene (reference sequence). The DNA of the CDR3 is TGTGCCAGCAGTCCAGGACTACTCCAAGAGACCCAGTACTTC. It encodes CASSPGLLQETQYF.

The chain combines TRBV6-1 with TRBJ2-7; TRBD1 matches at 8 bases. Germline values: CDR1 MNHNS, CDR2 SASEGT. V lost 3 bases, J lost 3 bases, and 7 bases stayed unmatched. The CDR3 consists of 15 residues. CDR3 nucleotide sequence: TGTGCCAGCAGTGAGGCGCCAGGGGGCTTCTACGAGCAGTACTTC. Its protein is CASSEAPGGFYEQYF.

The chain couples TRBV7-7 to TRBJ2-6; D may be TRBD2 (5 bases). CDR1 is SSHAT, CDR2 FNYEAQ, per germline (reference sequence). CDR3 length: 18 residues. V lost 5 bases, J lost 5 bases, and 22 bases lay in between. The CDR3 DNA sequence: TGTGCCAGCAGCCGAGGGAGAGTGCCACAAAGTCGGGCCAACGTCCTGACTTTC. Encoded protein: CASSRGRVPQSRANVLTF.

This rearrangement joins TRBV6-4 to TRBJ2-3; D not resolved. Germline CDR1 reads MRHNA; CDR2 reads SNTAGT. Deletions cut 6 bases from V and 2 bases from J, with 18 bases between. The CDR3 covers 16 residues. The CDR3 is CASSPVGQVNTDTQYF. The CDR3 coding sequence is TGTGCCAGCAGCCCCGTTGGGCAGGTAAACACAGATACGCAGTATTTT.